The clone carrying this T cell receptor (beta chain) has more than one count but fewer than ten. Its specificity is unknown. This specimen belongs to a study of T cells in Graves' hyperthyroidism and ophthalmopathy. Overall study findings and caveats: Expanded thyroid clonotypes (above 0.001) were mostly also found in blood. Ophthalmopathy was told apart from stable hyperthyroidism by a 13 V-J model.

Exclusion followed for patients with uncontrolled infection, other autoimmune disease, pregnancy or lactation. The study based diagnoses on clinical symptoms, serum thyroxine and TRAb, thyroid ultrasound and orbital computed tomography. The V and J ends lost 3 bases and 8 bases, in that order; junction bases with no gene match: 4. The CDR3 is 12 residues long. CDR1 DFQATT and CDR2 SNEGSKA come from the germline V gene (reference sequence). RNA transcripts provided the source from which TCR beta CDR3 regions were amplified. HTBI primers were the set used in a first-round RT-PCR of the TCR CDR3. TCRdb reanalysed the multiplex PCR reads using MiXCR and keeps one entry per CDR3 protein. The sample includes roughly 500,000 distinct CDR3 sequences, 40% to 50% of them seen just once.

Source material: peripheral blood or thyroid tissue (not recorded which). The rearrangement uses TRBV20-1 and TRBJ1-3; 7 nucleotides line up with TRBD1. The receptor was derived from an adult woman with Graves' disease, either hyperthyroidism or ophthalmopathy (not recorded which). In DNA form, the CDR3 reads TGCAGTGCTAGCCGACAGGGTCACACCATATATTTT. Translated, it gives CSASRQGHTIYF.